The rows below give T cell receptor beta chains drawn from one sample of a study of cytomegalovirus exposure and HLA in healthy donors. Some clones are missing from TCRdb's copy, which holds only in-frame ones; the method was immunoSEQ multiplex PCR. The data show some 110,000 clones, approximately 80% seen once. Material: PBMCs. The receptors come from a woman aged 30 to 39 in good health and CMV-seronegative. CDR3s include the opening cysteine and the closing phenylalanine or tryptophan. The order of the fields is clone size, D gene, V gene, J gene, CDR3 DNA, CDR3 protein. D genes are given only for firm matches. Some rows have no size entry. The others give once, few or many, or a class for an expanded clone.

clone size: .; D gene: .; V gene: TRBV2; J gene: TRBJ2-3; CDR3 DNA: TGTGCCAGCGAGGGGGACTATTTTTCTAGCACAGATACGCAGTATTTT; CDR3 protein: CASEGDYFSSTDTQYF
clone size: few; D gene: TRBD2; V gene: TRBV13; J gene: TRBJ2-1; CDR3 DNA: TGTGCCAGCAGCCGAAGACTAGCGGAAGAGCTCTACAATGAGCAGTTCTTC; CDR3 protein: CASSRRLAEELYNEQFF
clone size: .; D gene: .; V gene: TRBV5-1; J gene: TRBJ1-1; CDR3 DNA: TGCGCCAGCAGCTTGGGGCCGGAGGAAGTGATGAACACTGAAGCTTTCTTT; CDR3 protein: CASSLGPEEVMNTEAFF
clone size: .; D gene: .; V gene: TRBV29-1; J gene: TRBJ1-1; CDR3 DNA: TGCAGCGTTGAGCGACTTCTGAACACTGAAGCTTTCTTT; CDR3 protein: CSVERLLNTEAFF
clone size: .; D gene: .; V gene: TRBV4-1; J gene: TRBJ2-5; CDR3 DNA: TGCGCCAGCAGCCAAGAGGGTAGCGACACAGAGACCCAGTACTTC; CDR3 protein: CASSQEGSDTETQYF
clone size: .; D gene: TRBD2; V gene: TRBV4-1; J gene: TRBJ2-7; CDR3 DNA: TGCGCCAGCAGCCAAGGATTAGCGGGAGGGTCGTACGAGCAGTACTTC; CDR3 protein: CASSQGLAGGSYEQYF
clone size: .; D gene: .; V gene: TRBV11-2; J gene: TRBJ1-3; CDR3 DNA: TGTGCCAGCAGCTTAGGGCAGGGAACTGGAAACACCATATATTTT; CDR3 protein: CASSLGQGTGNTIYF
clone size: .; D gene: TRBD1; V gene: TRBV30; J gene: TRBJ1-3; CDR3 DNA: TGTGCCTGGAGTCAGGGGACAGGCTCTGGAAACACCATATATTTT; CDR3 protein: CAWSQGTGSGNTIYF
clone size: .; D gene: .; V gene: TRBV4-3; J gene: TRBJ2-1; CDR3 DNA: TGCGCCAGCAGCCAAGGGCGGGACAGTTACAATGAGCAGTTCTTC; CDR3 protein: CASSQGRDSYNEQFF
clone size: .; D gene: .; V gene: TRBV4-3; J gene: TRBJ1-6; CDR3 DNA: TGCGCCAGCAGCCAAGGGCCAGGGTATAATTCACCCCTCCACTTT; CDR3 protein: CASSQGPGYNSPLHF
clone size: .; D gene: .; V gene: TRBV5-5; J gene: TRBJ1-1; CDR3 DNA: TGTGCCAGCAGCCCCGTGGGCCCTGACACTGAAGCTTTCTTT; CDR3 protein: CASSPVGPDTEAFF
clone size: .; D gene: TRBD2; V gene: TRBV2; J gene: TRBJ2-6; CDR3 DNA: TGTGCCAGCATCCGGCTAGCGGGCCTCTCTGGGGCCAACGTCCTGACTTTC; CDR3 protein: CASIRLAGLSGANVLTF
clone size: .; D gene: .; V gene: TRBV14; J gene: TRBJ2-1; CDR3 DNA: TGTGCCAGCAGCCAGTCCCGATCGGCGGCGAACAATGAGCAGTTCTTC; CDR3 protein: CASSQSRSAANNEQFF
clone size: .; D gene: .; V gene: TRBV28; J gene: TRBJ1-1; CDR3 DNA: TGTGCCAGCAGTACCCCGGTTGAAGCTTTCTTT; CDR3 protein: CASSTPVEAFF
clone size: .; D gene: .; V gene: TRBV9; J gene: TRBJ2-3; CDR3 DNA: TGTGCCAGCAGCGATTTGGAGGGGGATACGCAGTATTTT; CDR3 protein: CASSDLEGDTQYF
clone size: .; D gene: TRBD1; V gene: TRBV7-2; J gene: TRBJ1-5; CDR3 DNA: TGTGCCAGCAGGTCAGGGGGCATCGGCAATCAGCCCCAGCATTTT; CDR3 protein: CASRSGGIGNQPQHF
clone size: once; D gene: .; V gene: TRBV5-1; J gene: TRBJ1-3; CDR3 DNA: TGCGCCAGTTACAGTGAAGGTGGAAACACCATATATTTT; CDR3 protein: CASYSEGGNTIYF
clone size: .; D gene: .; V gene: TRBV5-4; J gene: TRBJ1-6; CDR3 DNA: TGTGCCAGCAGCCCAGGACAGTATGATTCACCCCTCCACTTT; CDR3 protein: CASSPGQYDSPLHF
clone size: .; D gene: TRBD1; V gene: TRBV6-5; J gene: TRBJ1-2; CDR3 DNA: TGTGCCAGCATTCGGGCAGGGGGTAACTATGGCTACACCTTC; CDR3 protein: CASIRAGGNYGYTF
clone size: .; D gene: .; V gene: TRBV30; J gene: TRBJ1-1; CDR3 DNA: TGTGCCTGGAGTCGTCAGGGATACACTGAAGCTTTCTTT; CDR3 protein: CAWSRQGYTEAFF
clone size: .; D gene: .; V gene: TRBV5-5; J gene: TRBJ1-1; CDR3 DNA: TGTGCCAGCAGCCCCCTGGAGCAGAGGAACACTGAAGCTTTCTTT; CDR3 protein: CASSPLEQRNTEAFF
clone size: .; D gene: .; V gene: TRBV5-1; J gene: TRBJ2-2; CDR3 DNA: TGCGCCAGCAGCTTGGACGTCGGAGTTATGACCGGGGAGCTGTTTTTT; CDR3 protein: CASSLDVGVMTGELFF
clone size: .; D gene: .; V gene: TRBV4-1; J gene: TRBJ2-6; CDR3 DNA: TGCGCCAGCAGCCAAGACTACTCTGGGGCCAACGTCCTGACTTTC; CDR3 protein: CASSQDYSGANVLTF
clone size: .; D gene: .; V gene: TRBV5-4; J gene: TRBJ1-1; CDR3 DNA: TGTGCCAGCAGCTTAACAGGGCGGACTGAAGCTTTCTTT; CDR3 protein: CASSLTGRTEAFF
clone size: .; D gene: .; V gene: TRBV5-1; J gene: TRBJ1-3; CDR3 DNA: TGCGCCAGCAGCTGGGGGGGGGATTCTTCTGGAAACACCATATATTTT; CDR3 protein: CASSWGGDSSGNTIYF
clone size: .; D gene: .; V gene: TRBV4-1; J gene: TRBJ2-4; CDR3 DNA: TGCGCCAGCAGCCAACATGACAGGCCGACCAAAAACATTCAGTACTTC; CDR3 protein: CASSQHDRPTKNIQYF
clone size: few; D gene: .; V gene: TRBV2; J gene: TRBJ2-5; CDR3 DNA: TGTGCCAGCGGGTCCAGGCAAGAGACCCAGTACTTC; CDR3 protein: CASGSRQETQYF
clone size: .; D gene: TRBD2; V gene: TRBV15; J gene: TRBJ2-1; CDR3 DNA: TGTGCCACCAGCAGAGGTGTTCTAGCGGGGGGGCGCAATGAGCAGTTCTTC; CDR3 protein: CATSRGVLAGGRNEQFF
clone size: .; D gene: TRBD2; V gene: TRBV2; J gene: TRBJ2-1; CDR3 DNA: TGTGCCAGCAGGGGGGATAGCGGGAGGGCCAATGAGCAGTTCTTC; CDR3 protein: CASRGDSGRANEQFF
clone size: .; D gene: TRBD1; V gene: TRBV9; J gene: TRBJ1-6; CDR3 DNA: TGTGCCAGCAGCGTAAACGGACAGGACGGTTCACCCCTCCACTTT; CDR3 protein: CASSVNGQDGSPLHF
clone size: .; D gene: TRBD2; V gene: TRBV30; J gene: TRBJ2-5; CDR3 DNA: TGTGCCTGGAGTCAGGGACTAGCGGTCCAAGAGACCCAGTACTTC; CDR3 protein: CAWSQGLAVQETQYF
clone size: .; D gene: .; V gene: TRBV30; J gene: TRBJ1-1; CDR3 DNA: TGTGCCTGGAGTGTTGACAGCTACACTGAAGCTTTCTTT; CDR3 protein: CAWSVDSYTEAFF
clone size: .; D gene: TRBD1; V gene: TRBV12-5; J gene: TRBJ1-2; CDR3 DNA: TGTGCTAGTGGTCCCGTAACAGGGGTCTTCCCTAGGATCTATGGCTACACCTTC; CDR3 protein: CASGPVTGVFPRIYGYTF
clone size: .; D gene: TRBD1; V gene: TRBV6-5; J gene: TRBJ2-1; CDR3 DNA: TGTGCCAGCAGACCCGACAGGGGTCCCAATGAGCAGTTCTTC; CDR3 protein: CASRPDRGPNEQFF
clone size: .; D gene: .; V gene: TRBV29-1; J gene: TRBJ1-1; CDR3 DNA: TGCAGCGTTGACGGGGGAAACACTGAAGCTTTCTTT; CDR3 protein: CSVDGGNTEAFF
clone size: few; D gene: TRBD1; V gene: TRBV4-3; J gene: TRBJ1-1; CDR3 DNA: TGCGCCAGCAGCCAAGATCCAGGCAGGGGGGCTTTCTTT; CDR3 protein: CASSQDPGRGAFF
clone size: .; D gene: .; V gene: TRBV19; J gene: TRBJ1-5; CDR3 DNA: TGTGCCAGTAGGTCGGGTGGCAATCAGCCCCAGCATTTT; CDR3 protein: CASRSGGNQPQHF
clone size: few; D gene: .; V gene: TRBV5-1; J gene: TRBJ1-2; CDR3 DNA: TGCGCCAGCAGTTACCAACCCTCAGGGGCCGGCTACACCTTC; CDR3 protein: CASSYQPSGAGYTF
clone size: .; D gene: .; V gene: TRBV7-3; J gene: TRBJ1-1; CDR3 DNA: TGTGCCAGCAGCTCAAAGGGGGTGAACACTGAAGCTTTCTTT; CDR3 protein: CASSSKGVNTEAFF
clone size: .; D gene: TRBD1; V gene: TRBV6-5; J gene: TRBJ1-5; CDR3 DNA: TGTGCCAGCACTGGCGACGCAGGGACAGGTGCCCAGCATTTT; CDR3 protein: CASTGDAGTGAQHF
clone size: .; D gene: .; V gene: TRBV7-6; J gene: TRBJ1-4; CDR3 DNA: TGTGCCAGCAGTTCGGGGACTAATGAAAAACTGTTTTTT; CDR3 protein: CASSSGTNEKLFF
clone size: .; D gene: TRBD2; V gene: TRBV2; J gene: TRBJ2-1; CDR3 DNA: TGTGCCAGCAGTTTTCTTCCGGGACTAGCGGGATACAATGAGCAGTTCTTC; CDR3 protein: CASSFLPGLAGYNEQFF
clone size: .; D gene: TRBD1; V gene: TRBV4-1; J gene: TRBJ1-2; CDR3 DNA: TGCGCCAGCAGCCAAGAGGAGTCAGGGGGTTTCGGATATGGCTACACCTTC; CDR3 protein: CASSQEESGGFGYGYTF
clone size: .; D gene: TRBD1; V gene: TRBV6-1; J gene: TRBJ2-1; CDR3 DNA: TGTGCCAGCAGTGAATCCCCGGACAGGCACAATGAGCAGTTCTTC; CDR3 protein: CASSESPDRHNEQFF
clone size: .; D gene: TRBD1; V gene: TRBV5-8; J gene: TRBJ1-4; CDR3 DNA: TGTGCCAGCAGCCTAACCGGGACAGGGGGGGGAAAACTGTTTTTT; CDR3 protein: CASSLTGTGGGKLFF
clone size: few; D gene: .; V gene: TRBV5-8; J gene: TRBJ1-3; CDR3 DNA: TGTGCCAGCAGCTTGGTTGTCACGGGAGGAAACACCATATATTTT; CDR3 protein: CASSLVVTGGNTIYF
clone size: .; D gene: .; V gene: TRBV13; J gene: TRBJ1-1; CDR3 DNA: TGTGCCAGCAGCCCGGTGGGGGGGGTGGGTTACACTGAAGCTTTCTTT; CDR3 protein: CASSPVGGVGYTEAFF
clone size: .; D gene: .; V gene: TRBV10-3; J gene: TRBJ2-7; CDR3 DNA: TGTGCCATCAGTGAGTCTCCGGACTGGACCTACGAGCAGTACTTC; CDR3 protein: CAISESPDWTYEQYF
clone size: .; D gene: .; V gene: TRBV21-1; J gene: TRBJ1-2; CDR3 DNA: TGTGCCAGCACCCCGAGGGCGAACTGCGGCTATGGCTACACCTTC; CDR3 protein: CASTPRANCGYGYTF
clone size: .; D gene: .; V gene: TRBV5-1; J gene: TRBJ2-5; CDR3 DNA: TGCGCCAGCAGCCCGATGGGGAGGCAAGAGACCCAGTACTTC; CDR3 protein: CASSPMGRQETQYF
clone size: .; D gene: .; V gene: TRBV6-5; J gene: TRBJ1-4; CDR3 DNA: TGTGCCAGCAACGACGGAGGGTATAATGAAAAACTGTTTTTT; CDR3 protein: CASNDGGYNEKLFF
clone size: .; D gene: TRBD2; V gene: TRBV4-2; J gene: TRBJ2-5; CDR3 DNA: TGTGCCAGCAGCCAAGAACTAGCGGGGGCGGGGGAGACCCAGTACTTC; CDR3 protein: CASSQELAGAGETQYF
clone size: .; D gene: TRBD2; V gene: TRBV4-1; J gene: TRBJ2-1; CDR3 DNA: TGCGCCAGCAGCCAGCCGCCCCCTCTAGCGGGGGTTGACAATGAGCAGTTCTTC; CDR3 protein: CASSQPPPLAGVDNEQFF